The clone carrying this T cell receptor (beta chain) was observed many times. Its target is unknown. These data come from a study of human T cells and chemical hapten exposure. Time point described: pre-sensitization, week 0. As to treatment: therapeutic diphenylcyclopropenone sensitization with weekly scalp DPC. TCRdb called the RACE reads again in MiXCR, with one record for every CDR3 protein. The table includes approximately 320,000 distinct CDR3 sequences, 5.5% detected once. General study results and limits: Clustering by CDR3 similarity yielded significantly more large clusters from expanded TCRs than controls.

Germline CDR1 reads LGHDT; CDR2 reads YNNKEL (reference sequence). Deletions cut 6 bases from V and 6 bases from J, with 12 bases between. The length of the CDR3 is 14 residues. The sequencing here drew on whole blood, taken in connection with sensitization to the hapten diphenylcyclopropenone (DPC). The rearrangement joins TRBV3-1 to TRBJ1-6; no firm D call. The TCR originated in a woman in her late teens or twenties with alopecia areata. Some clones in this sample may be carry-over from other donors' samples. In DNA form, the CDR3 reads TGTGCCAGCAGGCCGGACTCAGCTAATTCACCCCTCCACTTT. This sequence encodes CASRPDSANSPLHF.